This T cell receptor beta chain was recovered during a study of shared T cell receptors in the human thymus listed by TCRdb under 2021. About the full investigation: The study examined how the human thymus generates shared, self-reactive T-cell receptor alpha chains.

Libraries were built with the immunoSEQ multiplex PCR assay. This is the immuneACCESS table as TCRdb keeps it, with only in-frame sequences that have V and J called. A part of the clones is gone; compared with another copy, unresolved V genes explain less than half, and the rest is unexplained. Present in this sample are roughly 560,000 clones, approximately 80% of which were seen just once. The ten largest clones add up to around 0.012% of the sample. Points on this clone: The clone's antigen remains unknown. Per-nucleotide qualities are absent, and no much larger clonotype sits a single base away.

Cut back by 4 bases and 0 bases, the V and J ends lie 13 bases apart. The CDR3 runs 15 amino acids, cysteine and phenylalanine included. The entry retains the CDR3 DNA only, 45 bases that are in frame from base 1. The CDR1 and CDR2 encoded by the germline V gene are SGHRS and YFSETQ. The same data also contributed to another study, on human thymus T cells. Per that second paper: Immunologically healthy infants undergoing open corrective cardiac surgery for congenital heart defects in Finland were used as donors. The thymus tissue came from surgical resects taken out during corrective cardiac surgery. V and J gene segment usage appeared biased in both thymic and peripheral blood repertoires. Highly overlapping thymic TCR repertoires among unrelated individuals were reported in the related research. The study used roughly eight infant thymus samples plus four related peripheral blood samples to characterize TCR alpha and beta repertoires. Donor ages ranging from 7 to 244 days were recorded, and six or seven male and a couple of female infants were included in the cohort. Thymocytes were freed from the tissue by mechanical means and kept at -70 degrees C as pellets of roughly 8.5-31 million cells. Genomic DNA was extracted from frozen cell pellets with a QIAsymphony instrument. The immunoSEQ multiplex PCR assay was used to amplify the TCRB and TCRAD loci from a standardized quantity of quality-controlled genomic DNA. The V(D)J region was spanned by amplicons of a length sufficient to cover the CDR3 and to identify V and J genes. The commercial immunoSEQ service was used to sequence amplicons on an Illumina platform. Primer bias and sequencing errors were corrected as previously described, and TCRAD and TCRB were defined on the basis of the IMGT database. immunoSEQ Analyzer 3.0 and VDJTools were used for repertoire analysis, which covered basic statistics, V/J segment usage, diversity estimates, rarefaction and pairwise overlap. Chao1, ChaoE, Efron-Thisted, Shannon and inverse Simpson indices were used to estimate diversity, which was also estimated on datasets down-sampled to the smallest sample. Repertoire overlap was determined by strict matching of CDR3 nucleotide sequence, V gene and J gene, and Jaccard-based multidimensional scaling clustering was applied. On average, thymus samples yielded roughly 800,000 unique TCRB clonotypes, whereas blood samples yielded about 80,000.

What was sequenced was thymocytes. The TCR originated in a boy under three years old with a congenital heart defect. Donor details come from another sample of the same person, matched by shared clones. The rearrangement joined TRBV5-1 to TRBJ2-5; a weak D assignment points to TRBD2 (6 bases agree). The sequenced DNA: TGCGCCAGCAGCACGGGACTTCCGTACCAAGAGACCCAGTACTTC. Translated, this gives CASSTGLPYQETQYF.